Given below is one T cell receptor (beta chain) in context. The ends were cut back, 4 bases at V and 6 bases at J, with 11 bases in the middle. Germline V gene sequence: CDR1 SGHRS, CDR2 YFSETQ. This CDR3 is built from 12 residues. TCRdb's copy holds only in-frame clones and misses some; the assay was immunoSEQ multiplex PCR. This table has around 640,000 clones, about 96% appearing once. Selected positively for CCR7 and CD45RO-negative, naive CD8 cells excluded terminally differentiated effector memory CD45RA+ cells. The data are from a study of shared clonotypes between healthy human individuals. Sequencing used naive CD8+ T cells sorted from blood. The TCR comes from a woman younger than 45 in good health. V and J are TRBV5-1 and TRBJ2-7; D remains ambiguous. Here the CDR3 reads CASSPREPEQYF. The CDR3 nucleotides are TGCGCCAGCAGCCCCCGAGAACCCGAGCAGTACTTC.